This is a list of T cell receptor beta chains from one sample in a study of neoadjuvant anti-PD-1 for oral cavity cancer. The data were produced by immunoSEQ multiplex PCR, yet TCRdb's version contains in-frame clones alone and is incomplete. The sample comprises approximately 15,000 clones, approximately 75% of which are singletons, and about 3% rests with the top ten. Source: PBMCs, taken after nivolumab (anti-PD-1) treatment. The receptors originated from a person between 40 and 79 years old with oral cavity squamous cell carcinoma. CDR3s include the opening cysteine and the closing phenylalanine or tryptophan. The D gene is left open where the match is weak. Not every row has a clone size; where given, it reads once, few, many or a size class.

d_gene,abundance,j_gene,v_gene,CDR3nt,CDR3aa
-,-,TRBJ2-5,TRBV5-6,TGTGCCAGCAGCTTTCGGGTTGGGGGAGGAGAGACCCAGTACTTC,CASSFRVGGGETQYF
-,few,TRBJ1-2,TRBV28,TGTGCCAGCAGCATTCAAGGGGGGTATGGCTACACCTTC,CASSIQGGYGYTF
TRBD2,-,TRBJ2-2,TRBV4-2,TGTGCCAGCAGCCAAGAAGGCCCACTAGCGGGAAATTCTCGGGAGCTGTTTTTT,CASSQEGPLAGNSRELFF
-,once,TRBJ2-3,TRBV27,TGTGCCAGCAGTCCAAGGGGGGTCCCAACTAATCCGCGGCCGTATTTT,CASSPRGVPTNPRPYF
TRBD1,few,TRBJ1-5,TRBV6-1,TGTGCCAGCAGTGTAGGGACAGGGGGCAGTCAGCCCCAGCATTTT,CASSVGTGGSQPQHF
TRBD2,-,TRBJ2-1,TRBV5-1,TGCGCCAGCAGGCCTGAATCGGGACTAGCACCTGGGGATGAGCAGTTCTTC,CASRPESGLAPGDEQFF
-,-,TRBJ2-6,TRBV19,TGTGCCAGTAGTATGTTAACAGGGACGTCTGGGGCCAACGTCCTGACTTTC,CASSMLTGTSGANVLTF
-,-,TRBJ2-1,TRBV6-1,TGTGCCAGCAGTGTCTCGAGCGCGGGAAGCTACAATGAGCAGTTCTTC,CASSVSSAGSYNEQFF
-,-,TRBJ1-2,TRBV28,TGTGCCAGCAGTTCCTCGGTGGTTGGCAACACCTTC,CASSSSVVGNTF
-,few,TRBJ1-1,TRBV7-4,TGTGCCAGCAGCTCTACAGGTTACTTATGTTTTGAAGCTTTCTTT,CASSSTGYLCFEAFF
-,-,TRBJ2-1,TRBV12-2,TGTGCAAGTCGCTCCACTCCGGGACTAGTGATGAGCTCCTACAATGAGCAGTTCTTC,CASRSTPGLVMSSYNEQFF
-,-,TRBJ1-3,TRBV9,TGTGCCAGCAGCGTAGACGGCCTCTCTGGAAACACCATATATTTT,CASSVDGLSGNTIYF
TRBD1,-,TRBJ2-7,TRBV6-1,TGTGCCAGCAGTGAAACCGGGACAGGGACCTACGAGCAGTACTTC,CASSETGTGTYEQYF
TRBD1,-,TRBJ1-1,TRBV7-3,TGTGCCAGCAGCCCCCAGGGGGCCGACACTGAAGCTTTCTTT,CASSPQGADTEAFF
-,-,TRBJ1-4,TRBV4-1,TGCGCCAGCAGCCAAAGGGGGACTAATGAAAAACTGTTTTTT,CASSQRGTNEKLFF
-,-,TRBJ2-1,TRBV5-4,TGTGCCAGCAGCATGACTAGTTACAATGAGCAGTTCTTC,CASSMTSYNEQFF